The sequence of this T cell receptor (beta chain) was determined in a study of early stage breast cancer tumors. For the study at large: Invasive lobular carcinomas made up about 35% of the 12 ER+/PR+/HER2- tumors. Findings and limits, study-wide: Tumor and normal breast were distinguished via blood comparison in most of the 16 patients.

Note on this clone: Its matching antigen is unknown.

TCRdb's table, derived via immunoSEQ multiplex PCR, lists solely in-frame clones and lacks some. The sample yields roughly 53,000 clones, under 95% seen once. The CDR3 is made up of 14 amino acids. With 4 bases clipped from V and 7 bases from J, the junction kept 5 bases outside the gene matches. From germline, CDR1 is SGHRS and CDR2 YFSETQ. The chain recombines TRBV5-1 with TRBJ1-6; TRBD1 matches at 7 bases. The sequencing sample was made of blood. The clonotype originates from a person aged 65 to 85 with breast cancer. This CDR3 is CASSRTDRNSPLHF. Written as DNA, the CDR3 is TGCGCCAGCAGCCGCACGGACAGGAATTCACCCCTCCACTTT.